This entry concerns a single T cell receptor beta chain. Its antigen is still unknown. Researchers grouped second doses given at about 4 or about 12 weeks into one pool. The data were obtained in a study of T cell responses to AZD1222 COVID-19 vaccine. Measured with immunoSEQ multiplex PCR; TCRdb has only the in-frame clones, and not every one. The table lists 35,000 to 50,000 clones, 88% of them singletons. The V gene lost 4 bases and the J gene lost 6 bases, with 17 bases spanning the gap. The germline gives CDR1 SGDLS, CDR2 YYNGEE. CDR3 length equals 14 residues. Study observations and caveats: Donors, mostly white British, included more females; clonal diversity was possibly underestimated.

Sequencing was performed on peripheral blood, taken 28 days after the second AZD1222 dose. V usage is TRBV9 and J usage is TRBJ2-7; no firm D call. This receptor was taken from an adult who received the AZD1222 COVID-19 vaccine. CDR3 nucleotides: TGTGCCAGCAGCCCCGCTTTCAGAGAGTTCGAGCAGTACTTC. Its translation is CASSPAFREFEQYF.